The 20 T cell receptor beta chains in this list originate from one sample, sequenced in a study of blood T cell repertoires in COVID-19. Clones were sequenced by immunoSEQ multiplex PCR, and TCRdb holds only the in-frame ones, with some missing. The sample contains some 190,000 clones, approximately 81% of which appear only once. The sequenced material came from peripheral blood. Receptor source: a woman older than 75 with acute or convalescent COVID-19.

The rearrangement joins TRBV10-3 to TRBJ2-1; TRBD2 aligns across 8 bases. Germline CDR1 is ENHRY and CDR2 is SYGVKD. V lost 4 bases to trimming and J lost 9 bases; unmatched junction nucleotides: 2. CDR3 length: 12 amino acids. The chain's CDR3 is CAISAGGSEQFF. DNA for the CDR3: TGTGCCATCAGTGCGGGGGGGAGTGAGCAGTTCTTC.

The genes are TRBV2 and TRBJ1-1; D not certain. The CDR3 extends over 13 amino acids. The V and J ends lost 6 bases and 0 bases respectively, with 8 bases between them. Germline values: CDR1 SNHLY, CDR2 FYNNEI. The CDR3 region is CASRPLLNTEAFF. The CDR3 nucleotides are TGTGCCAGCAGGCCCCTATTGAACACTGAAGCTTTCTTT.

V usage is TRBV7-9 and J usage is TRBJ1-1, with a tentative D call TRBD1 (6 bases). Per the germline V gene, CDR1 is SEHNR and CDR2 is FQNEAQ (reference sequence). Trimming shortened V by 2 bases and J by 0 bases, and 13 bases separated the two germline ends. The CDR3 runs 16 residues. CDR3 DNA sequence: TGTGCCAGCAGCTTATGGGTGACAGGCCTGAACACTGAAGCTTTCTTT. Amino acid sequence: CASSLWVTGLNTEAFF. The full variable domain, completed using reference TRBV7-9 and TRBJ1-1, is DTGVSQNPRHKITKRGQNVTFRCDPISEHNRLYWYRQTLGQGPEFLTYFQNEAQLEKSRLLSDRFSAERPKGSFSTLEIQRTEQGDSAMYLCASSLWVTGLNTEAFFGQGTRLTVV.

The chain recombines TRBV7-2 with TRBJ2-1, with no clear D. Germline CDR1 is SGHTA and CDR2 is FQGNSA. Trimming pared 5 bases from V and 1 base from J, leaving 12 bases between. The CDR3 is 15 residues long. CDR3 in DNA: TGTGCCAGCAGCCCTGCGTTTGCATCCTACAATGAGCAGTTCTTC. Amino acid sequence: CASSPAFASYNEQFF.

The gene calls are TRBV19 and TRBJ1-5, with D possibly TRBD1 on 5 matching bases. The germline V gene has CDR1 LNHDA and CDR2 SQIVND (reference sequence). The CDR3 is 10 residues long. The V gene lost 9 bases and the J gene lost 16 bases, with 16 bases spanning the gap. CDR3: CASGGRARHF. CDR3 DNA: TGTGCCAGCGGGGGGAGGGCCCGTCATTTT.

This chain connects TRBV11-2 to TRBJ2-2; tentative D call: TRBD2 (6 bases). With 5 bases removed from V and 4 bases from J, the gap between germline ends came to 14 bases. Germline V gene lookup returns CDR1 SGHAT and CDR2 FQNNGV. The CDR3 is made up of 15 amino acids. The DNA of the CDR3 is TGTGCCAGCAGCCCACTAGCCGGATTCACCGGGGAGCTGTTTTTT. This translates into CASSPLAGFTGELFF.

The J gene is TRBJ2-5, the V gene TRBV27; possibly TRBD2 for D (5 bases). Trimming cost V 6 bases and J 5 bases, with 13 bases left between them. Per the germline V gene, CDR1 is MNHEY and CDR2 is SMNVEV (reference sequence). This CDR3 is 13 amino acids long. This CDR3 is CASSPDLAETQYF. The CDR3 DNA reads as TGTGCCAGCAGCCCGGACTTGGCGGAGACCCAGTACTTC.

The CDR3: CASGLGLAGNEQFF. DNA of the CDR3: TGTGCTAGTGGTTTGGGACTAGCGGGAAATGAGCAGTTCTTC. The rearrangement links TRBV12-5 to TRBJ2-1, with 11 positions matching TRBD2. The CDR3 consists of 14 residues. Trimming removed 1 base from V and 7 bases from J; junction bases left unmatched: 0. Per the germline V gene, CDR1 is LGHNT and CDR2 is FRNRAP.

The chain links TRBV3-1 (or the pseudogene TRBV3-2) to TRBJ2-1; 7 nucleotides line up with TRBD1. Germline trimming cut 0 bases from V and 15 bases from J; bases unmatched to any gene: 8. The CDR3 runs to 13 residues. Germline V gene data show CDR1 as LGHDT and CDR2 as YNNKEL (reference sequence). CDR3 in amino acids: CASSQDIGGASFF. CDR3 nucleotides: TGTGCCAGCAGCCAAGATATAGGGGGCGCGTCGTTCTTC.

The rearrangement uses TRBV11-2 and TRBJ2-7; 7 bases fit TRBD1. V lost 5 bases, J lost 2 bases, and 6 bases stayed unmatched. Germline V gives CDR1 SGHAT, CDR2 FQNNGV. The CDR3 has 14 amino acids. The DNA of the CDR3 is TGTGCCAGCAGCGACCCCGGGACAGCCTACGAGCAGTACTTC. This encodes CASSDPGTAYEQYF.

As DNA, the CDR3 is TGCGCCAGCAGCTCCGGACAGAATCAGCCCCAGCATTTT. Encoded protein: CASSSGQNQPQHF. The rearrangement links TRBV5-1 to TRBJ1-5; possible D gene TRBD1, 6 bases. This CDR3 contains 13 residues. The V end lost 3 bases, the J end lost 4 bases, and 8 bases lay between the germline ends. The germline CDR1 and CDR2 sequences are SGHRS and YFSETQ.

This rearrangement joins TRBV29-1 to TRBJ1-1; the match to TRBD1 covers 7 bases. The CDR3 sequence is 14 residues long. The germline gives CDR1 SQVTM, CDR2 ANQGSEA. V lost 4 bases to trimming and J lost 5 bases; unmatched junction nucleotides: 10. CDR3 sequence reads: CSVVQGSFSTEAFF. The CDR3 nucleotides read TGCAGCGTTGTACAGGGGTCGTTTAGTACTGAAGCTTTCTTT.

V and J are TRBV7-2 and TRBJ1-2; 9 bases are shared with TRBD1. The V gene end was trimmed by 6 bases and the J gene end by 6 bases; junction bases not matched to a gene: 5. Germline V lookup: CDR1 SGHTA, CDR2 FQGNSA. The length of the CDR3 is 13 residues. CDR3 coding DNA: TGTGCCAGCAGACTCCGGACAGGGGATGGCTACACCTTC. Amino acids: CASRLRTGDGYTF.

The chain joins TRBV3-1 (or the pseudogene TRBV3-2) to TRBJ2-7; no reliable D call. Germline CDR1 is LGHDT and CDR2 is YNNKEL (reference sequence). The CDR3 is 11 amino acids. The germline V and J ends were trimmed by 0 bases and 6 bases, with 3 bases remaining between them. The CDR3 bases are TGTGCCAGCAGCCAAGACAGCGAGCAGTACTTC. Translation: CASSQDSEQYF.

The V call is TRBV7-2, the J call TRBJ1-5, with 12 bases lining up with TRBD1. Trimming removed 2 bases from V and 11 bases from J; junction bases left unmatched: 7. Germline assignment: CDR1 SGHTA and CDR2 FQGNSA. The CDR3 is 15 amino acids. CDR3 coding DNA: TGTGCCAGCAGCTTAAGGGGACAGGGGGCGATGTCCCAGCATTTT. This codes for CASSLRGQGAMSQHF.

CDR3 sequence (DNA): TGCGCCAGCAGCCAACTAGCGGACCCGATCTACGAGCAGTACTTC. This translates into CASSQLADPIYEQYF. The chain carries TRBV4-3 and TRBJ2-7; the match to TRBD2 covers 7 bases. From germline, CDR1 is LGHNA and CDR2 YSLEER. The CDR3 runs to 15 residues. V trimming: 2 bases; J trimming: 3 bases; junction bases outside the gene matches: 7.

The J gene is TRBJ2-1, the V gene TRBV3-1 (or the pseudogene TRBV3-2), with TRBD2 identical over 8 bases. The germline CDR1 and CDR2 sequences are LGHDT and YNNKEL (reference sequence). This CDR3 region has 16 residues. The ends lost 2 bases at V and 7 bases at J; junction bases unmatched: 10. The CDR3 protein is CASSQTPRREGNEQFF. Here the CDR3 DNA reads TGTGCCAGCAGCCAAACCCCCCGACGGGAGGGTAATGAGCAGTTCTTC.

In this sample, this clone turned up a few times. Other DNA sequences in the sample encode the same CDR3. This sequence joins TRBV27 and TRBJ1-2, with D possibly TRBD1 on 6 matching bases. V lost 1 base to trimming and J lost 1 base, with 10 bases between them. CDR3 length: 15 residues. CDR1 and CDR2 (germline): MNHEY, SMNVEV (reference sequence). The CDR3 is CASSLLAGVNYGYTF. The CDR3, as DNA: TGTGCCAGCAGTTTATTGGCAGGGGTTAACTATGGCTACACCTTC.

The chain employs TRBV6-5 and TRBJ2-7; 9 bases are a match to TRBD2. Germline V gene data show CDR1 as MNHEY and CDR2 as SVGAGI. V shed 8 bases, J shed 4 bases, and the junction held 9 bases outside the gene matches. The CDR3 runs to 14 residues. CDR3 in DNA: TGTGCCAGCTGGCGGGAGGGGGGTAATTACGAGCAGTACTTC. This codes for CASWREGGNYEQYF.

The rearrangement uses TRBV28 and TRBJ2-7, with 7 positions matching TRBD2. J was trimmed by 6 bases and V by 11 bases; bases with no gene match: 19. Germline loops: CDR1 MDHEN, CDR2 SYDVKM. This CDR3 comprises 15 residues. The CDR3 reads CASRLGAGVTSEQYF. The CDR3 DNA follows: TGTGCCTCGAGACTAGGCGCGGGAGTAACGTCCGAGCAGTACTTC. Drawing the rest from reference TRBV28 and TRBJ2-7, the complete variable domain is DVKVTQSSRYLVKRTGEKVFLECVQDMDHENMFWYRQDPGLGLRLIYFSYDVKMKEKGDIPEGYSVSREKKERFSLILESASTNQTSMYLCASRLGAGVTSEQYFGPGTRLTVT.